The sequence of this T cell receptor (beta chain) was determined in a study of CD8+CD57+ T cells in acquired aplastic anemia (dated by TCRdb to the late 2010s). Looking at the study overall: A mean of around 3.2 ug of DNA, ranging from roughly 0.19 to 30 ug, was extracted from sorted CD4+ and CD8+ cells. Mean read counts for healthy donor samples were around 10 million for CD4+ cells and 11.0 million for CD8+ cells. General conclusions and limits of the study: Roughly 30 CD8+ CDR3 sequences were shared between patients and controls but appeared highly expressed in patients and within their immunodominant clones. CD8+ Simpson's diversity did not differ significantly between patients and healthy controls (P=0.060).

As to this clonotype: Its antigen is unknown. One base away there is no much larger clone; base qualities are not given.

The study deep-sequenced TCR repertoires of sorted CD4+ and CD8+ blood T cells from severe aplastic anemia patients and healthy subjects. Ficoll-Paque density gradient centrifugation was used to isolate peripheral blood mononuclear cells. CD4+ and CD8+ T cells were sorted by FACS or magnetic beads before DNA extraction. Here V drops 3 bases and J drops 4 bases, and the junction holds 1 base not matched to any gene. CDR1 KGHDR and CDR2 SFDVKD were looked up in the germline V gene. The CDR3, from cysteine to phenylalanine, totals 14 residues. Just CDR3 DNA is preserved here, 42 bases in frame from base 1. TCR beta VDJ combination and CDR3 sequence profiling used genomic DNA as the template. An Illumina HiSeq 2000 was used for TCR repertoire sequencing. The paper's processing steps were these. Repertoire assessment relied on Simpson's diversity index, CDR3 size and DJ length profiles, and TRBV/TRBJ rearrangement plots. The most abundant DNA sequence in the deep sequencing data was defined as the immunodominant clone. CDR3 amino acid sequences were screened for sharing across subjects and were compared with published repertoires and the VDJdb database. TCRdb's own reprocessing of the public reads used fastp at Q25 and MiXCR and kept productive beta chains. CDR3 protein sequences are deduplicated, and each keeps its most common genes and DNA. TCRdb's processing, not the authors', yielded these V and J calls. The sample has 100,000 to 150,000 distinct CDR3 sequences on record, about 40% of them singletons. The ten largest clonotypes hold 6.5% to 10% of the sample.

The chain joins TRBV24-1 to TRBJ2-5; TRBD1 agrees with 10 junctional bases. What was sequenced was sorted CD4+, CD8+, or CD8+CD57+ T cells (not recorded which) from PBMCs. The source is a human donor in good health, serving as a control. The nucleotide sequence reads TGTGCCACCAGTGATCGGACAGGGGGAGAGACCCAGTACTTC. Its protein is CATSDRTGGETQYF.